This entry describes one TCR beta chain. These data are taken from a study of T cell responses to AZD1222 COVID-19 vaccine. Here immunoSEQ multiplex PCR was the method, and the copy in TCRdb shows in-frame clones only, minus some. The data hold over 110,000 clones, with 75% to 90% observed a single time. The sequence was obtained from an adult in good health. The material was peripheral blood, obtained on day 0 of AZD1222 vaccination.

The CDR3 sequence: CASSPDRAGNSPLHF. The CDR3 region has the DNA TGTGCCAGCAGTCCCGACAGGGCCGGTAATTCACCCCTCCACTTT. V usage is TRBV6-5 and J usage is TRBJ1-6, with 7 bases identical to TRBD1. Germline V gene lookup returns CDR1 MNHEY and CDR2 SVGAGI. V shed 5 bases, J shed 6 bases, and the junction held 7 bases outside the gene matches. There are 15 residues in the CDR3.